This T cell receptor beta chain was recovered during a study of blood T cells in healthy people across ages. A second PCR of roughly 7 to 11 cycles used a sample-barcoded 5' primer and a J-beta primer mix. From the 5' RACE reads, TCRdb called clonotypes with MiXCR, one entry per CDR3 protein. The table includes about 650,000 distinct CDR3 sequences, 45% to 60% detected once. Notes on this clonotype: As yet, its antigen is unknown.

Study-wide points: Aged donors had fewer naive CD4+ cells and lower diversity than long-lived donors.

CDR1 is SGHRS and CDR2 is YFSETQ in the germline V gene. J lost 2 bases, V lost 4 bases, and 6 bases had no gene match. The CDR3 contains 16 residues. The TCR sequence derives from a woman of 80 years or more in good health. The sample consisted of blood. The chain joins TRBV5-1 to TRBJ2-1; 10 bases line up with TRBD1. CDR3 sequence: CASSSGTGVPYNEQFF. Written as DNA, the CDR3 is TGCGCCAGCAGCAGTGGGACAGGGGTACCCTACAATGAGCAGTTCTTC.